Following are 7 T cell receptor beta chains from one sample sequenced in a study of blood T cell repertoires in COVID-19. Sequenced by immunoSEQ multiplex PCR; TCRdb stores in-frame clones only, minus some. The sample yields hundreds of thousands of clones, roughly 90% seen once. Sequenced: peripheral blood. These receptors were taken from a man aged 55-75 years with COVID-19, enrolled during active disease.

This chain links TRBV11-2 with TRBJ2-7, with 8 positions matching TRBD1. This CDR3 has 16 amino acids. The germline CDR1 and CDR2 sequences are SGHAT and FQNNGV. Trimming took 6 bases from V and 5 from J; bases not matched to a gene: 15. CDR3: CASSPLGSGGGDEQYF. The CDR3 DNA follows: TGTGCCAGCAGTCCTCTTGGCTCAGGGGGCGGCGACGAGCAGTACTTC.

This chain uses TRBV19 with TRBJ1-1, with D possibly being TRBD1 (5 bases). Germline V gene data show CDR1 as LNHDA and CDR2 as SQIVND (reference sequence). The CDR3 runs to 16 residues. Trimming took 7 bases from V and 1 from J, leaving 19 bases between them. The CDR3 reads CASIDRGAEWNTEAFF. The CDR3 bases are TGTGCCAGTATTGATCGCGGGGCTGAATGGAACACTGAAGCTTTCTTT.

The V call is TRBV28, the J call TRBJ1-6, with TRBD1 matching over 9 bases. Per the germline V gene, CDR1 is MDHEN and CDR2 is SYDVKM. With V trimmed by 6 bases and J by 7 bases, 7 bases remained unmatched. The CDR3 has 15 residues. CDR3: CASSGQGTGNSPLHF. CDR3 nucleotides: TGTGCCAGCAGCGGACAGGGGACTGGGAATTCACCCCTCCACTTT.

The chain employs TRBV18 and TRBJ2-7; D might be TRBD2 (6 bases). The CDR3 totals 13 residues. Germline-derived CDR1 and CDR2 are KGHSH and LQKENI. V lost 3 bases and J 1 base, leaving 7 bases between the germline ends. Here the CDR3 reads CASSPGLSYEQYF. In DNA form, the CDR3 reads TGTGCCAGCTCACCGGGACTTTCCTACGAGCAGTACTTC.

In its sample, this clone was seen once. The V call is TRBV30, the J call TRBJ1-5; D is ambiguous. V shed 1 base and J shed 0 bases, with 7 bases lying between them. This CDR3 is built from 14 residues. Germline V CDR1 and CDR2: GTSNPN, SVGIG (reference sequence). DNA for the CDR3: TGTGCCTGGAGTGCAACAAGTAGCAATCAGCCCCAGCATTTT. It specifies CAWSATSSNQPQHF.

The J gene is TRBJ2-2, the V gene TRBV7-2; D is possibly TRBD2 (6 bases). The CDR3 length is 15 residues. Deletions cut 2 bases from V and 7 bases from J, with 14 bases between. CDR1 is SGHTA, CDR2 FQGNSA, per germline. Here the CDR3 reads CASSLRASVNGELFF. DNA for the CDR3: TGTGCCAGCAGCTTACGGGCTAGCGTGAACGGGGAGCTGTTTTTT.

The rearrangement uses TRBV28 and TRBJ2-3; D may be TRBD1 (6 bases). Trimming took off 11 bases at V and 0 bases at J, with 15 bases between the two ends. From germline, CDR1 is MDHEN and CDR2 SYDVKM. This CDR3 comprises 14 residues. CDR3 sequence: CAVSTTGSTDTQYF. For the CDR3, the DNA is TGTGCCGTATCAACCACAGGGAGCACAGATACGCAGTATTTT. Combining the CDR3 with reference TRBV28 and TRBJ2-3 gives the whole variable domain DVKVTQSSRYLVKRTGEKVFLECVQDMDHENMFWYRQDPGLGLRLIYFSYDVKMKEKGDIPEGYSVSREKKERFSLILESASTNQTSMYLCAVSTTGSTDTQYFGPGTRLTVL.